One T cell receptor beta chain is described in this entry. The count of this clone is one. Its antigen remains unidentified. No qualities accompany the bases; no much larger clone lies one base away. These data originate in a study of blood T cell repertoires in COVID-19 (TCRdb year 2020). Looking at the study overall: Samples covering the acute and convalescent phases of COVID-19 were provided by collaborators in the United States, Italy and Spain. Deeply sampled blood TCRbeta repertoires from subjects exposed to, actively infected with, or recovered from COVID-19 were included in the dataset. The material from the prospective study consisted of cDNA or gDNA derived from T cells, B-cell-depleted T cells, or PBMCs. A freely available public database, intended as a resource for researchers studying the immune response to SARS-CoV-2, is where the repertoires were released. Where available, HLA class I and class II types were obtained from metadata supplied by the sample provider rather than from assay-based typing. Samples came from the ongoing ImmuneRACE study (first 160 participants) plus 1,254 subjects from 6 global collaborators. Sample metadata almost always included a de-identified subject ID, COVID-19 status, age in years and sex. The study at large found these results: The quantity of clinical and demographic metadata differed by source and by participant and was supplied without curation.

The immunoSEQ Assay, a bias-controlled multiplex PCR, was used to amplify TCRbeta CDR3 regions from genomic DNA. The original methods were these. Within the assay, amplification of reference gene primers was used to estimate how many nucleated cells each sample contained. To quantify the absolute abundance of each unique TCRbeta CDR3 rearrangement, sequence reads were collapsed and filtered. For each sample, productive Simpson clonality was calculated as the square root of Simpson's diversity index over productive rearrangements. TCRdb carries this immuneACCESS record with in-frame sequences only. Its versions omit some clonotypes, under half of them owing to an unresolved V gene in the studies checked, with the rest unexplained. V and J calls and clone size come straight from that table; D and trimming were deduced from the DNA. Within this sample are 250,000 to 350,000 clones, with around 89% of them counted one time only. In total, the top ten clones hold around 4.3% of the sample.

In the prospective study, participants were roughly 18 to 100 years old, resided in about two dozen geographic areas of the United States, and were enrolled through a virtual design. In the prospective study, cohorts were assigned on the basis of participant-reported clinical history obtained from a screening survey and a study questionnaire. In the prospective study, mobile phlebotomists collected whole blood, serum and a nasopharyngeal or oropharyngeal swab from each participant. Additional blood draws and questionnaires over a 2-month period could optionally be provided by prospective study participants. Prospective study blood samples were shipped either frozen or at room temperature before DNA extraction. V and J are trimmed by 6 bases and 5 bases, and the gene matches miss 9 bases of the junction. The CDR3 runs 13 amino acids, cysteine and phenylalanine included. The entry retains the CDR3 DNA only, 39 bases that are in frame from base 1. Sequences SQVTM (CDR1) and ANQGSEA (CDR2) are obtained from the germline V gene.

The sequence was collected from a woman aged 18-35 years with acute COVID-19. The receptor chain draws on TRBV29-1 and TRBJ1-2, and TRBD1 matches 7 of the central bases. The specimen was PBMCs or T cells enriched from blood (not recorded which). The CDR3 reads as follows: CSVARTGEYGYTF. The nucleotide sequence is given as TGCAGCGTAGCTAGAACAGGGGAGTATGGCTACACCTTC.